Following are 17 T cell receptor beta chains from one sample sequenced in a study of shared clonotypes between healthy human individuals. This table comes from immunoSEQ multiplex PCR, and its TCRdb copy is limited to in-frame clones, with some not included. The sample has 1,500,000 or so clones, less than 99% seen once; the top ten hold under 0.45%. The material sequenced was naive CD4+ T cells sorted from blood. Indicated subset: CD45RA+ positively selected. These receptor sequences come from a man aged 25 to 45 in good health.

The rearrangement links TRBV19 to TRBJ2-2; 8 nucleotides line up with TRBD2. The CDR3 length is 15 residues. V trimming: 2 bases; J trimming: 4 bases; junction bases outside the gene matches: 3. Germline V gives CDR1 LNHDA, CDR2 SQIVND (reference sequence). This chain's CDR3 is CASSISGGPTGELFF. CDR3 bases: TGTGCCAGTAGTATATCGGGAGGGCCCACCGGGGAGCTGTTTTTT.

The chain is built from TRBV7-2 and TRBJ1-5; TRBD1 might be the D (5 bases). CDR1 and CDR2 (germline): SGHTA, FQGNSA. The V end lost 5 bases, the J end lost 7 bases, and 21 bases lay between the germline ends. This CDR3 is 16 amino acids long. The CDR3 loop is CASSPWTLIQGQPQHF. As DNA, the CDR3 is TGTGCCAGCAGCCCCTGGACTCTCATTCAGGGACAGCCCCAGCATTTT.

The V gene is TRBV6-6, the J gene TRBJ1-2; D is undetermined. The CDR3 is 15 residues long. Trimming shortened V by 0 bases and J by 4 bases, and 12 bases separated the two germline ends. The germline gives CDR1 MNHNY, CDR2 SVGAGI (reference sequence). The CDR3 spells CASSYSREFGYGYTF. Written as DNA, the CDR3 is TGTGCCAGCAGTTACTCTAGGGAGTTTGGCTATGGCTACACCTTC.

This sequence joins TRBV5-4 and TRBJ2-5, with TRBD2 identical over 7 bases. J gave up 2 bases and V 5 bases, and 6 bases lay outside the gene matches. The CDR3 has 14 residues. Germline-derived CDR1 and CDR2 are SGHNT and YYREEE (reference sequence). The CDR3 region has the DNA TGTGCCAGCAGATCGAGAGCGGGACAAGAGACCCAGTACTTC. Amino acid sequence: CASRSRAGQETQYF.

The gene calls are TRBV28 and TRBJ1-1; D remains ambiguous. The CDR3 has 12 amino acids. V shed 5 bases and J shed 10 bases, with 14 bases lying between them. Per the germline V gene, CDR1 is MDHEN and CDR2 is SYDVKM. The CDR3 sequence is CASSPGLTGAFF. The CDR3 DNA reads as TGTGCCAGCAGTCCCGGCCTCACGGGAGCTTTCTTT.

V gene TRBV5-6 combines with J gene TRBJ1-3; TRBD1 matches 7 bases. Germline V gene lookup returns CDR1 SGHDT and CDR2 YYEEEE. The CDR3 is 15 residues long. The J segment lost 4 bases and the V segment lost 3 bases, leaving 7 bases of the junction unmatched. The CDR3 reads CASSSDRLTGNTIYF. CDR3 bases: TGTGCCAGCAGCTCGGACAGGCTGACCGGAAACACCATATATTTT.

The chain has TRBV7-2 and TRBJ2-2; TRBD2 is a possible D gene (6 bases). Per the germline V gene, CDR1 is SGHTA and CDR2 is FQGNSA. The V gene lost 2 bases and the J gene lost 6 bases, with 13 bases spanning the gap. The CDR3 covers 15 residues. The CDR3: CASSLTREFSGELFF. In DNA form, the CDR3 reads TGTGCCAGCAGCTTAACACGGGAGTTCTCCGGGGAGCTGTTTTTT.

The chain combines TRBV5-4 with TRBJ1-2; 7 nucleotides agree with TRBD1. The CDR3 has 11 residues. The V gene's germline CDR1 is SGHNT and CDR2 YYREEE (reference sequence). V dropped 4 bases and J dropped 14; count of bases not matched to a gene: 8. The CDR3 DNA sequence: TGTGCCAGCAGCGGGACGACAGGGCGAACCTTC. This sequence encodes CASSGTTGRTF.

This clone occurred once. CDR3 amino acids: CARGAGGGGPNIQYF. In nucleotides, the CDR3 is TGTGCCCGGGGGGCGGGAGGGGGCGGTCCGAACATTCAGTACTTC. The chain recombines TRBV6-1 with TRBJ2-4; 9 bases are shared with TRBD2. CDR3 length equals 15 residues. J lost 7 bases, V lost 11 bases, and 15 bases had no gene match. Germline V gene data show CDR1 as MNHNS and CDR2 as SASEGT.

The chain employs TRBV4-3 and TRBJ2-7, with TRBD2 identical over 12 bases. CDR3 length: 15 amino acids. V trimming: 3 bases; J trimming: 3 bases; junction bases outside the gene matches: 3. Germline V CDR1 and CDR2: LGHNA, YSLEER. The CDR3 sequence is CASSHSTSGSYEQYF. DNA of the CDR3: TGCGCCAGCAGCCACTCGACTAGCGGGAGCTACGAGCAGTACTTC.

V usage is TRBV7-9 and J usage is TRBJ2-1; unclear D gene. Trimming removed 8 bases at V and 4 bases at J, with 15 bases between. The CDR3 spans 14 residues. In germline, CDR1 is SEHNR, CDR2 FQNEAQ (reference sequence). In DNA, the CDR3 is TGTGCCAGCGAAAAAGGGCAGCTTTACAATGAGCAGTTCTTC. It encodes CASEKGQLYNEQFF.

The CDR3 region is CASSLARGRTGELFF. The CDR3 bases are TGTGCCAGCAGCCTCGCCAGGGGGCGGACCGGGGAGCTGTTTTTT. The rearrangement joins TRBV7-2 to TRBJ2-2, with 8 nucleotides matching TRBD1. CDR1 and CDR2 (germline): SGHTA, FQGNSA. The CDR3 runs 15 residues. The trim removed 5 bases at V and 5 bases at J, leaving 7 bases unmatched.

The gene calls are TRBV5-4 and TRBJ2-1, with D possibly being TRBD1 or TRBD2 (5 bases each). V gave up 3 bases and J gave up 1 base, with 14 bases separating them. The CDR3 contains 16 residues. The germline gives CDR1 SGHNT, CDR2 YYREEE (reference sequence). Written as DNA, the CDR3 is TGTGCCAGCAGCTCGCCGTGGGGGAGTTCCTACAATGAGCAGTTCTTC. Protein product: CASSSPWGSSYNEQFF.

The chain combines TRBV11-2 with TRBJ2-4, with D maybe TRBD1 (5 bases). Germline CDR1 and CDR2: SGHAT and FQNNGV. This CDR3 comprises 16 residues. Trimming left V 4 bases short and J 0 bases short, with 13 bases between. Here the CDR3 reads CASSSYKGLAKNIQYF. CDR3 bases: TGTGCCAGCAGCTCATATAAGGGGTTAGCCAAAAACATTCAGTACTTC.

This clone was seen once. The chain has TRBV29-1 and TRBJ2-5; D gene unclear. The V gene lost 4 bases and the J gene lost 3 bases, with 12 bases spanning the gap. The CDR3 length is 13 residues. Germline loops: CDR1 SQVTM, CDR2 ANQGSEA. CDR3 nucleotides: TGCAGCGTTGCCGGGCGATTCGAAGAGACCCAGTACTTC. This encodes CSVAGRFEETQYF.

The chain recombines TRBV6-1 with TRBJ1-2; 7 bases map to TRBD1. CDR3 size: 15 residues. The V segment lost 6 bases and the J segment 3 bases; nucleotides outside the gene matches: 10. From germline, CDR1 is MNHNS and CDR2 SASEGT. CDR3 protein: CASSLGQLNYYGYTF. The CDR3 DNA follows: TGTGCCAGCAGCCTGGGACAGCTCAACTACTATGGCTACACCTTC.

This chain joins TRBV21-1 and TRBJ2-5; TRBD2 is the table's D call and was not checked against the DNA. TRBV21-1 is classified as a pseudogene. The CDR3 extends over 19 amino acids. CDR3 sequence reads: CASSKGGRLAGIGQETQYF. For the CDR3, the DNA is TGTGCCAGCAGCAAAGGGGGTAGACTAGCGGGGATAGGCCAAGAGACCCAGTACTTC.